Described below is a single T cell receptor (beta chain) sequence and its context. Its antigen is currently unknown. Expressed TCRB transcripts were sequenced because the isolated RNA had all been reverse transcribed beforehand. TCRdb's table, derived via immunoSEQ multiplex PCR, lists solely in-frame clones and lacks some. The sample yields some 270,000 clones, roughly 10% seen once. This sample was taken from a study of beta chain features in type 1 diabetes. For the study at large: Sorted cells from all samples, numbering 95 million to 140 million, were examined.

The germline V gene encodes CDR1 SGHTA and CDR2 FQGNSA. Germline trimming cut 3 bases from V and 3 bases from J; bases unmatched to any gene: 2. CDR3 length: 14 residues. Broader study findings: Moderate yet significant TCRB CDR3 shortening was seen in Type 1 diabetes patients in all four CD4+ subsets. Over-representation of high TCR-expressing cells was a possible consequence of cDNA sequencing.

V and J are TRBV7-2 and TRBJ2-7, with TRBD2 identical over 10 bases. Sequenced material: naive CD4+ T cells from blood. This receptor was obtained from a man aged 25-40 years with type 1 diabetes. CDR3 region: CASSFTSGDYEQYF. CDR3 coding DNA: TGTGCCAGCAGCTTCACTAGCGGGGACTACGAGCAGTACTTC. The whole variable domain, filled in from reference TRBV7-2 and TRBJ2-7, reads GAGVSQSPSNKVTEKGKDVELRCDPISGHTALYWYRQSLGQGLEFLIYFQGNSAPDKSGLPSDRFSAERTGGSVSTLTIQRTQQEDSAVYLCASSFTSGDYEQYFGPGTRLTVT.